This is a list of T cell receptor beta chains from one sample in a study of immune characteristics of hereditary and idiopathic chronic pancreatitis. Method: immunoSEQ multiplex PCR; TCRdb's copy keeps in-frame clones and lacks some. Among about 260 clones, about three quarters were seen once, and the ten largest hold roughly a third. The sample comprised pancreas tissue with idiopathic chronic pancreatitis. Receptor source: a human donor with chronic pancreatitis. Each CDR3 is given with its conserved first and last residue. A D gene is named only where the DNA matches it firmly. Some rows mark clone size as missing; the rest say once, few, many or name a class of expanded clone.

d_call,clone_size,v_call,j_call,cdr3_nt,cdr3_aa
NA,NA,TRBV4-2,TRBJ2-5,TGTGCCAGCAGCCAAGAAGAGGATAGCTCAGAGACCCAGTACTTC,CASSQEEDSSETQYF
TRBD1,few,TRBV3-1/TRBV3-2,TRBJ2-1,TGTGCCCCTGGACAGGGGTGTAGTGAGCAGTTCTTC,CAPGQGCSEQFF